The rows below give T cell receptor beta chains drawn from one sample of a study of blood T cell repertoires in COVID-19. Generated by immunoSEQ multiplex PCR, the TCRdb table keeps only in-frame clones and is missing some. Here the sample spans fewer than 130,000 clones, 70% to 90% being singletons. Sequences were obtained from peripheral blood. These receptors all stem from a human donor in a cohort sampled during active COVID-19. Each CDR3 is given with its conserved first and last residue. A D gene is named only where the DNA matches it firmly. The listing skips clone size in some rows; elsewhere it reads once, few, many or a size class.

-	TRBJ2-7	TRBV6-6	-	CASSPQGYEQYF	TGTGCCAGCAGCCCCCAGGGCTACGAGCAGTACTTC
-	TRBJ1-2	TRBV7-8	-	CASSPQGNYGYTF	TGTGCCAGCAGCCCCCAGGGAAACTATGGCTACACCTTC
TRBD1	TRBJ2-7	TRBV2	once	CASRQGGLSYEQYF	TGTGCCAGCAGACAGGGGGGCCTATCCTACGAGCAGTACTTC
-	TRBJ2-7	TRBV5-1	-	CASSWGDSGDEQYF	TGCGCCAGCAGCTGGGGGGACAGCGGCGACGAGCAGTACTTC
TRBD1	TRBJ1-6	TRBV27	-	CASRMGQGSSPLHF	TGTGCCAGCAGGATGGGACAGGGTAGTTCACCCCTCCACTTT
TRBD1	TRBJ1-1	TRBV7-3	-	CASSATGVDTEAFF	TGTGCCAGCAGCGCTACAGGGGTGGACACTGAAGCTTTCTTT
-	TRBJ2-3	TRBV9	-	CASSAPGDTQYF	TGTGCCAGCAGCGCCCCGGGAGATACGCAGTATTTT
-	TRBJ1-1	TRBV6-2/TRBV6-3	-	CASSYSRNTEAFF	TGTGCCAGCAGTTACAGCCGGAACACTGAAGCTTTCTTT
-	TRBJ1-1	TRBV28	-	CASRIGQGSSTEAFF	TGTGCCAGCCGTATCGGGCAGGGAAGTTCCACTGAAGCTTTCTTT
-	TRBJ1-5	TRBV9	once	CASSVSTGQGQPQHF	TGTGCCAGCAGCGTAAGTACAGGGCAAGGGCAGCCCCAGCATTTT
-	TRBJ2-7	TRBV12-3/TRBV12-4	-	CASSIRATYEQYF	TGTGCCAGCAGTATCAGGGCTACCTACGAGCAGTACTTC
TRBD1	TRBJ2-7	TRBV7-8	-	CASSLPPLLTGGSWEQYF	TGTGCCAGCAGCTTACCGCCCCTTTTAACAGGGGGCTCGTGGGAGCAGTACTTC
TRBD1	TRBJ1-1	TRBV10-3	-	CAISPGTGTGNTEAFF	TGTGCCATCAGTCCCGGGACAGGGACCGGGAACACTGAAGCTTTCTTT
TRBD1	TRBJ2-2	TRBV4-1	-	CASSHPIGQGVTGELFF	TGCGCCAGCAGCCACCCAATCGGACAGGGGGTCACCGGGGAGCTGTTTTTT